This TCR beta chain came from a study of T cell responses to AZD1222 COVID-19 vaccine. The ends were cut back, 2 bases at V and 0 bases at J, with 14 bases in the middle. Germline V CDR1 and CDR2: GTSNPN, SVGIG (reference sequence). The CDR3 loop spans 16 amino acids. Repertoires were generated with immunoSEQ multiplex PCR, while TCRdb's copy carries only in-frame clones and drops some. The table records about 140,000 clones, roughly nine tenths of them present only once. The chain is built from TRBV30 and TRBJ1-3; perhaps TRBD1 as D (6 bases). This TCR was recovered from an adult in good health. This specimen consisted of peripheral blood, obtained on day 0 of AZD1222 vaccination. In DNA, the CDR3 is TGTGCCTGGAGTTACCGACAGGTGAACTCTGGAAACACCATATATTTT. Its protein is CAWSYRQVNSGNTIYF.